The 32 T cell receptor beta chains in this list originate from one sample, sequenced in a study of blood T cell repertoires in COVID-19. This table comes from immunoSEQ multiplex PCR, and its TCRdb copy is limited to in-frame clones, with some not included. The table shows 75,000 or so clones, with approximately 85% occurring only once. The specimen sequenced was peripheral blood. The receptor set was obtained from a man between 70 and 80 years old with acute or convalescent COVID-19.

J is TRBJ2-3 and V is TRBV7-8, with D maybe TRBD2 (6 bases). Looked up from germline, CDR1 is SGHVS and CDR2 is FQNEAQ. Trimming took off 4 bases at V and 0 bases at J, with 11 bases between the two ends. The CDR3 length is 15 residues. The CDR3 nucleotides are TGTGCCAGCAGCTCATGGACTACTAGCACAGATACGCAGTATTTT. This translates into CASSSWTTSTDTQYF.

The chain employs TRBV6-5 and TRBJ1-4; D is perhaps TRBD1 (6 bases). The V end was cut by 6 bases, the J end by 4 bases, with 15 bases between. CDR3 length: 15 residues. Germline V gene data show CDR1 as MNHEY and CDR2 as SVGAGI. Here the CDR3 DNA reads TGTGCCAGCAGATTAAGTGGACAGAATAATGAAAAACTGTTTTTT. Amino acid sequence: CASRLSGQNNEKLFF.

The chain combines TRBV5-1 with TRBJ2-1; possibly TRBD2 for D (5 bases). This CDR3 has 14 residues. Germline CDR1 reads SGHRS; CDR2 reads YFSETQ. The V end lost 4 bases, the J end lost 1 base, and 9 bases lay between the germline ends. Written as DNA, the CDR3 is TGCGCCAGCAGCACCGGAGGTTCCTACAATGAGCAGTTCTTC. Translating it yields CASSTGGSYNEQFF.

The chain links TRBV6-2 or TRBV6-3 to TRBJ1-6; possible D gene TRBD1, 5 bases. The CDR3 runs 15 residues. Deletions cut 6 bases from V and 0 bases from J, with 9 bases between. Germline CDR1 reads MNHEY; CDR2 reads SVGEGT. Here the CDR3 reads CASSRQSSYNSPLHF. In DNA form, the CDR3 reads TGTGCCAGCAGCCGACAGAGCTCCTATAATTCACCCCTCCACTTT.

V and J are TRBV6-5 and TRBJ2-5; the D gene is possibly TRBD1 (5 bases). Germline CDR1 and CDR2: MNHEY and SVGAGI. The CDR3 has 14 residues. Trimming stripped 9 bases from V and 5 bases from J, with 19 bases between. CDR3 DNA sequence: TGTGCCAGTTATGACAGACCGGACGGGGAGACCCAGTACTTC. This gives the protein CASYDRPDGETQYF.

V usage is TRBV10-3 and J usage is TRBJ2-7; D may be TRBD2 (6 bases). Germline V gene sequence: CDR1 ENHRY, CDR2 SYGVKD. The CDR3 is 12 residues long. V was pared by 5 bases and J by 3 bases, with 8 bases between. CDR3 sequence (DNA): TGTGCCATCAGTCAGGAGGGCTACGAGCAGTACTTC. As protein: CAISQEGYEQYF.

The chain has TRBV7-2 and TRBJ1-2, with TRBD1 matching 10 bases. The CDR3 has 15 residues. V trimming: 4 bases; J trimming: 4 bases; junction bases outside the gene matches: 6. CDR1 SGHTA and CDR2 FQGNSA come from the germline V gene. This CDR3 reads CASSSMRTGGYGYTF. CDR3 DNA: TGTGCCAGCAGCTCCATGCGGACAGGGGGCTATGGCTACACCTTC.

This sequence joins TRBV15 and TRBJ2-7, with D tentatively TRBD2 (7 bases). Between the trimmed V and J ends, which lost 0 bases and 6 bases, there was a span of 18 bases. Germline loops: CDR1 LNHNV, CDR2 YYDKDF (reference sequence). CDR3 length equals 16 residues. The CDR3 DNA is TGTGCCACCAGCAGAGATCAATTCGAGGGGGGGCGCGAGCAGTACTTC. Translation: CATSRDQFEGGREQYF.

V usage is TRBV10-1 and J usage is TRBJ1-2, with D tentatively TRBD1 (6 bases). The V gene's germline CDR1 is WNHNN and CDR2 SYGVQD (reference sequence). There are 17 residues in the CDR3. V lost 2 bases and J lost 0, with 16 bases in between. CDR3 residues: CASSEEALTGANYGYTF. CDR3 bases: TGCGCCAGCAGTGAGGAGGCGCTGACAGGTGCTAACTATGGCTACACCTTC.

This clone was detected only once. The chain employs TRBV27 and TRBJ2-1; TRBD2 aligns across 9 bases. The CDR3 contains 15 residues. The J segment lost 10 bases and the V segment lost 5 bases, leaving 12 bases of the junction unmatched. Germline values: CDR1 MNHEY, CDR2 SMNVEV (reference sequence). CDR3 sequence reads: CASSLPGLARQEQFF. The CDR3 nucleotides are TGTGCCAGCAGTCTACCGGGACTAGCAAGGCAAGAGCAGTTCTTC.

V and J are TRBV28 and TRBJ2-7, with 11 bases fitting TRBD2. Germline loops: CDR1 MDHEN, CDR2 SYDVKM. Trimming at V came to 6 bases and at J to 4 bases, leaving 8 bases not matched to a gene. The CDR3 runs 15 residues. CDR3 residues: CASRLIAGGPYEQYF. DNA of the CDR3: TGTGCCAGCAGACTAATAGCGGGGGGGCCGTACGAGCAGTACTTC.

The chain combines TRBV7-9 with TRBJ1-6; D possibly corresponds to TRBD1 (5 bases). The V gene lost 5 bases and the J gene lost 8 bases, with 16 bases spanning the gap. Germline assignment: CDR1 SEHNR and CDR2 FQNEAQ (reference sequence). The CDR3 length is 15 residues. CDR3 residues: CASSPRGTTHSPLHF. The CDR3 coding sequence is TGTGCCAGCAGCCCCCGGGGGACCACCCATTCACCCCTCCACTTT. Filled out from reference TRBV7-9 and TRBJ1-6, the complete variable domain reads DTGVSQNPRHKITKRGQNVTFRCDPISEHNRLYWYRQTLGQGPEFLTYFQNEAQLEKSRLLSDRFSAERPKGSFSTLEIQRTEQGDSAMYLCASSPRGTTHSPLHFGNGTRLTVT.

This sequence joins TRBV7-9 and TRBJ2-7; the match to TRBD1 covers 8 bases. V was clipped by 5 bases and J by 0 bases; unmatched bases: 18. The germline V gene has CDR1 SEHNR and CDR2 FQNEAQ (reference sequence). The CDR3 runs 19 residues. CDR3 in amino acids: CASSRGPGQDFLSSYEQYF. DNA for the CDR3: TGTGCCAGCAGCAGAGGACCGGGACAGGATTTTTTGAGCTCCTACGAGCAGTACTTC.

This clone was picked up a small number of times. The chain has TRBV10-3 and TRBJ2-7, with TRBD2 identical over 11 bases. CDR3 length: 14 residues. CDR1 and CDR2 (germline): ENHRY, SYGVKD. Trimming at V came to 6 bases and at J to 7 bases, leaving 8 bases not matched to a gene. DNA for the CDR3: TGTGCCATCAGCGGACTAGCGGGTGGTGGGGAGCAGTACTTC. Amino acids: CAISGLAGGGEQYF.

This chain uses TRBV3-1 (or the pseudogene TRBV3-2) with TRBJ2-1; D might be TRBD2 (6 bases). The V end lost 1 base, the J end lost 7 bases, and 8 bases lay between the germline ends. Per the germline V gene, CDR1 is LGHDT and CDR2 is YNNKEL (reference sequence). The CDR3 is 13 amino acids. CDR3 in DNA: TGTGCCAGCAGCCAAGGGGGGAGGAATGAGCAGTTCTTC. Translating it yields CASSQGGRNEQFF.

V gene TRBV5-6 combines with J gene TRBJ1-4; 7 positions match TRBD1. V lost 4 bases and J lost 0; bases outside the gene matches: 3. The CDR3 covers 15 residues. CDR1 and CDR2 (germline): SGHDT, YYEEEE. The CDR3 is CASSTQGTTNEKLFF. The CDR3 bases are TGTGCCAGCAGCACACAGGGGACAACTAATGAAAAACTGTTTTTT.

This chain joins TRBV5-5 and TRBJ1-4; no reliable D call. The V gene's germline CDR1 is SGHKS and CDR2 YYEKEE (reference sequence). This CDR3 is 15 amino acids long. V was pared by 0 bases and J by 10 bases, with 16 bases between. CDR3 bases: TGTGCCAGCAGCTTGGTGGGCCTGGGCAGTGTAAAACTGTTTTTT. Protein product: CASSLVGLGSVKLFF.

The CDR3 sequence is CASSTQTGDGSPLHF. The CDR3 nucleotides are TGTGCCAGTAGTACACAGACAGGGGACGGTTCACCCCTCCACTTT. The chain recombines TRBV19 with TRBJ1-6; 8 bases agree with TRBD1. With V trimmed by 4 bases and J by 9 bases, 8 bases remained unmatched. Per the germline V gene, CDR1 is LNHDA and CDR2 is SQIVND (reference sequence). The CDR3 loop spans 15 amino acids.

The gene calls are TRBV7-9 and TRBJ2-1, with 7 bases identical to TRBD2. The junction had 4 bases not matched to a gene; V was cut back by 1 base and J by 4 bases. This CDR3 has 15 amino acids. Germline loops: CDR1 SEHNR, CDR2 FQNEAQ (reference sequence). The CDR3 nucleotides are TGTGCCAGCAGCTTAGAAGCGGGGATATACAATGAGCAGTTCTTC. It codes for CASSLEAGIYNEQFF.

The chain joins TRBV14 to TRBJ2-1; 12 bases line up with TRBD2. The CDR3 covers 15 residues. Per germline, CDR1 SGHDN and CDR2 FVKESK. V shed 4 bases, J shed 4 bases, and the junction held 2 bases outside the gene matches. The CDR3 nucleotides are TGTGCCAGCAGCCGCGGGACTAGCGGGTACAATGAGCAGTTCTTC. Translating gives CASSRGTSGYNEQFF.

This rearrangement joins TRBV4-3 to TRBJ2-3; the D gene is possibly TRBD2 (6 bases). Germline V gives CDR1 LGHNA, CDR2 YSLEER. The CDR3 has 17 amino acids. The germline V and J ends were trimmed by 4 bases and 2 bases, with 19 bases remaining between them. CDR3 loop: CASSPGLSGLYTDTQYF. CDR3 sequence (DNA): TGCGCCAGCAGCCCCGGACTAAGCGGGCTTTACACAGATACGCAGTATTTT.

The chain uses TRBV6-5 and TRBJ1-2; 7 bases agree with TRBD1. In germline, CDR1 is MNHEY, CDR2 SVGAGI. J was trimmed by 4 bases and V by 6 bases; bases with no gene match: 8. This CDR3 is 14 amino acids long. CDR3 nucleotide sequence: TGTGCCAGCAGGCCACGGGACAGACTCTATGGCTACACCTTC. Encoded protein: CASRPRDRLYGYTF.

This clone appeared a single time. CDR3 protein: CSVGQVGYTF. The CDR3 DNA follows: TGCAGCGTTGGCCAGGTTGGCTACACCTTC. This rearrangement joins TRBV29-1 to TRBJ1-2, with unresolved D. V was shortened by 4 bases and J by 7 bases, with 7 bases between the two germline ends. Germline CDR1 reads SQVTM; CDR2 reads ANQGSEA. The CDR3 contains 10 residues. The full variable domain, with the rest looked up from reference TRBV29-1 and TRBJ1-2, is SAVISQKPSRDICQRGTSLTIQCQVDSQVTMMFWYRQQPGQSLTLIATANQGSEATYESGFVIDKFPISRPNLTFSTLTVSNMSPEDSSIYLCSVGQVGYTFGSGTRLTVV.

The gene calls are TRBV11-2 and TRBJ2-3; weak D call: TRBD1 (6 bases). Looked up from germline, CDR1 is SGHAT and CDR2 is FQNNGV. The CDR3 spans 15 residues. Trimming removed 0 bases from V and 2 bases from J, with 9 bases in between. CDR3 in DNA: TGTGCCAGCAGCTTAGATCAGGGGCACACAGATACGCAGTATTTT. It specifies CASSLDQGHTDTQYF.

The chain carries TRBV7-9 and TRBJ2-7, with D perhaps TRBD1 (5 bases). CDR3 size: 14 residues. V was shortened by 3 bases and J by 2 bases, with 11 bases between the two germline ends. Looked up from germline, CDR1 is SEHNR and CDR2 is FQNEAQ (reference sequence). This CDR3 is CASSFDRDAYEQYF. The CDR3 DNA reads TGTGCCAGCAGCTTTGACAGAGATGCCTACGAGCAGTACTTC.

This chain links TRBV11-2 with TRBJ2-7; 9 bases fit TRBD1. The CDR3 has 14 amino acids. V lost 4 bases and J lost 5; bases outside the gene matches: 6. CDR1 is SGHAT and CDR2 is FQNNGV in the germline V gene. The CDR3 protein is CASSSRDRVNEQYF. CDR3 nucleotides: TGTGCCAGCAGCTCCCGGGACAGGGTGAACGAGCAGTACTTC.

Only one count was recorded for this clone. This chain links TRBV2 with TRBJ2-7; maybe TRBD1 (5 bases). The CDR3 is made up of 14 amino acids. The V end was cut by 2 bases, the J end by 5 bases, with 13 bases between. Germline CDR1 is SNHLY and CDR2 is FYNNEI. The CDR3 DNA sequence: TGTGCCAGCAGTGAACAGGGCAGGAGAAACGAGCAGTACTTC. Translated, it gives CASSEQGRRNEQYF.

The chain joins TRBV27 to TRBJ1-6; D unresolved. This CDR3 comprises 16 residues. Trimming stripped 3 bases from V and 9 bases from J, with 18 bases between. The germline gives CDR1 MNHEY, CDR2 SMNVEV (reference sequence). DNA for the CDR3: TGTGCCAGCAGTTTCGGAGGGCTCCATTTAGGTTCACCCCTCCACTTT. Its translation: CASSFGGLHLGSPLHF.

Only a few counts were recorded for this clone. This sequence joins TRBV5-1 and TRBJ1-6; weak D call: TRBD1 (6 bases). The V end lost 0 bases, the J end lost 8 bases, and 12 bases lay between the germline ends. The length of the CDR3 is 15 residues. Germline-derived CDR1 and CDR2 are SGHRS and YFSETQ. DNA of the CDR3: TGCGCCAGCAGCTTGGCAGGACAGTCATATTCACCCCTCCACTTT. Its protein is CASSLAGQSYSPLHF. Looking up the rest from reference TRBV5-1 and TRBJ1-6 gives the full variable domain: KAGVTQTPRYLIKTRGQQVTLSCSPISGHRSVSWYQQTPGQGLQFLFEYFSETQRNKGNFPGRFSGRQFSNSRSEMNVSTLELGDSALYLCASSLAGQSYSPLHFGNGTRLTVT.

V is TRBV5-1 and J is TRBJ1-2; 9 bases are shared with TRBD1. V dropped 4 bases and J dropped 7; count of bases not matched to a gene: 2. CDR1 and CDR2 (germline): SGHRS, YFSETQ. The CDR3 is 12 residues long. CDR3 protein: CASSGQGSGYTF. DNA of the CDR3: TGCGCCAGCAGCGGACAGGGGAGTGGCTACACCTTC.

This rearrangement joins TRBV25-1 to TRBJ1-4; no reliable D call. The CDR3 runs 11 residues. Germline CDR1 MGHDK, CDR2 SYGVNS. The V end lost 4 bases, the J end lost 8 bases, and 5 bases lay between the germline ends. CDR3 in amino acids: CASSAGEKLFF. The DNA of the CDR3 is TGTGCCAGCAGTGCGGGAGAAAAACTGTTTTTT.

This sequence joins TRBV5-6 and TRBJ2-2; possible D gene TRBD2, 6 bases. V was pared by 5 bases and J by 1 base, with 18 bases between. Germline loops: CDR1 SGHDT, CDR2 YYEEEE. The CDR3 sequence is 17 residues long. As DNA, the CDR3 is TGTGCCAGCAGTTTTGGCCCCCTAGCGAGGAACACCGGGGAGCTGTTTTTT. It yields the protein CASSFGPLARNTGELFF.